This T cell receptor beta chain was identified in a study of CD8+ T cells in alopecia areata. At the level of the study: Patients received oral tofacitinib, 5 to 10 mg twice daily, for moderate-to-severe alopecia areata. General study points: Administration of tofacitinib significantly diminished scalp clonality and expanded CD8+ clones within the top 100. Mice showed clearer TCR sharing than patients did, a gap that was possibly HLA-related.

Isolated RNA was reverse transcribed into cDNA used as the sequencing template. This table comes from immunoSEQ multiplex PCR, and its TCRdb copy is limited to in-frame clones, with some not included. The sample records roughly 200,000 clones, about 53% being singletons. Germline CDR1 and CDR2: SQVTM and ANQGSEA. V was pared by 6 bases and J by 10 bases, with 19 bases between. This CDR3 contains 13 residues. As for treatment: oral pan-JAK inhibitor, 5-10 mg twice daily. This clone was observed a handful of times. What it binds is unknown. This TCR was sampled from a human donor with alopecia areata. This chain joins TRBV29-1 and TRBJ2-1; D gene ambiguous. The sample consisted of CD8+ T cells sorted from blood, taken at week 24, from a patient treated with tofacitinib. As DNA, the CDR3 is TGCAGCGTCCGGGCCCTACTATCTTGGGAGCAGTTCTTC. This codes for CSVRALLSWEQFF.